This TCR beta chain was sequenced in a study of blood T cell repertoires in COVID-19. Study overall: COVID-19 samples from acute and convalescent phases originated in the United States, Italy and Spain. PBMCs, B-cell-depleted T cells, or T cells provided the cDNA or gDNA that made up the material.

Methods used by the authors: From reference gene primer amplification, estimates of nucleated cell counts were derived. Sequenced by immunoSEQ multiplex PCR; TCRdb stores in-frame clones only, minus some. The DNA was the basis for D and trimming; V, J and clone size are from that table. The table has about 250,000 clones, 89% seen once. The TCR comes from a woman between 35 and 50 years old who had recovered from COVID-19. Sequences were obtained from peripheral blood.

Here the CDR3 DNA reads TGTGCCAGCGCCGGGACAGTGAGCTCCTACGAGCAGTACTTC. It is translated as CASAGTVSSYEQYF. The chain has TRBV6-5 and TRBJ2-7, with TRBD1 matching over 7 bases. V was clipped by 8 bases and J by 0 bases; unmatched bases: 7. The CDR3 is made up of 14 amino acids. Germline assignment: CDR1 MNHEY and CDR2 SVGAGI.